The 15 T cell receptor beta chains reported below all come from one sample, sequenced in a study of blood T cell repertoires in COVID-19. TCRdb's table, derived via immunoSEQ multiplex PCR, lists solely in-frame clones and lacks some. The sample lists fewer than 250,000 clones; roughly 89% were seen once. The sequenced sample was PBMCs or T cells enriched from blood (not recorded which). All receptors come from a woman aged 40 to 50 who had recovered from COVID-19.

This CDR3 reads CASSQAGGRVTEAFF. In nucleotides, the CDR3 is TGCGCCAGCAGCCAAGCGGGGGGGAGAGTCACTGAAGCTTTCTTT. V and J are TRBV4-3 and TRBJ1-1; tentatively, D is TRBD1 (5 bases). CDR3 length: 15 residues. V was pared by 1 base and J by 4 bases, with 13 bases between. Per germline, CDR1 LGHNA and CDR2 YSLEER.

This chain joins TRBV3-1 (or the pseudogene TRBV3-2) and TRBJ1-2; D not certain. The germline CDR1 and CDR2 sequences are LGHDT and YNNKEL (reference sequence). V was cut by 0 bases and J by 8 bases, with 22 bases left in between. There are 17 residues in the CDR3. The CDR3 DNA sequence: TGTGCCAGCAGCCAAGACCATAGGCACAGCTCGCCACTCGGCTACACCTTC. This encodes CASSQDHRHSSPLGYTF.

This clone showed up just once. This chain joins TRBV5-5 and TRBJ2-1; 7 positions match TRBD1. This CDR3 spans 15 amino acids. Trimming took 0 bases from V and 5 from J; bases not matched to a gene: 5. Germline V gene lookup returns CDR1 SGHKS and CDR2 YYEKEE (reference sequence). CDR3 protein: CASSLEWTGHNEQFF. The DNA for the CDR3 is TGTGCCAGCAGCTTGGAATGGACAGGCCACAATGAGCAGTTCTTC.

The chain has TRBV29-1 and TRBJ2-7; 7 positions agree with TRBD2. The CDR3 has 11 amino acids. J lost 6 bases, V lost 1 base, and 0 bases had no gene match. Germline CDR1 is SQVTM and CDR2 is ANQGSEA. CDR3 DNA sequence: TGCAGCGTTGAAGGGGGGGGCGAGCAGTACTTC. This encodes CSVEGGGEQYF.

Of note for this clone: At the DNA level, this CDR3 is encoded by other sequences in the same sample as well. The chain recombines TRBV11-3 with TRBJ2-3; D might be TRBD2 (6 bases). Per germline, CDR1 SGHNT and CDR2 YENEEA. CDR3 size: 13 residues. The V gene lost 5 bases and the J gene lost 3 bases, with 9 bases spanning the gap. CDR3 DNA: TGTGCCAGCAGCCCCGGGGGAACAGATACGCAGTATTTT. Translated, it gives CASSPGGTDTQYF. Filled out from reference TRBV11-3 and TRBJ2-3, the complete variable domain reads EAGVVQSPRYKIIEKKQPVAFWCNPISGHNTLYWYLQNLGQGPELLIRYENEEAVDDSQLPKDRFSAERLKGVDSTLKIQPAELGDSAVYLCASSPGGTDTQYFGPGTRLTVL.

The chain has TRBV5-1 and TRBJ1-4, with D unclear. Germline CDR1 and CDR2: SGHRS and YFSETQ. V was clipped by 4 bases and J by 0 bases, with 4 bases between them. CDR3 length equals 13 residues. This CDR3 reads CASSRATNEKLFF. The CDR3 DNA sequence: TGCGCCAGCAGCCGGGCAACTAATGAAAAACTGTTTTTT. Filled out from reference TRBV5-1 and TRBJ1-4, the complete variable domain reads KAGVTQTPRYLIKTRGQQVTLSCSPISGHRSVSWYQQTPGQGLQFLFEYFSETQRNKGNFPGRFSGRQFSNSRSEMNVSTLELGDSALYLCASSRATNEKLFFGSGTQLSVL.

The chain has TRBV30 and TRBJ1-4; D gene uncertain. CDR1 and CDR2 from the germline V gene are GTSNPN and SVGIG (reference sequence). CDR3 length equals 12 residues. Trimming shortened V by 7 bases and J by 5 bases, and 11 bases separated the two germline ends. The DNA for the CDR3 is TGTGCCTCTATTGGGAGAAATGAAAAACTGTTTTTT. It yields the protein CASIGRNEKLFF.

DNA of the CDR3: TGTGCCAGCAGTTCACGGACTAGCGGGGAGCTGTTTTTT. Translating gives CASSSRTSGELFF. The chain recombines TRBV27 with TRBJ2-2, with 7 bases identical to TRBD2. CDR1 is MNHEY, CDR2 SMNVEV, per germline (reference sequence). The CDR3 is 13 residues long. The V and J ends lost 4 bases and 7 bases, in that order; junction bases with no gene match: 3.

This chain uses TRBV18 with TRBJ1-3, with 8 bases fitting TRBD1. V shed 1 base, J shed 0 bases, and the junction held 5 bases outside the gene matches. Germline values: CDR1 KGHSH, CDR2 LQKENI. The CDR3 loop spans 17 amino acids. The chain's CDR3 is CASSPLTGGLSGNTIYF. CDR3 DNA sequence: TGTGCCAGCTCACCACTCACAGGGGGTCTCTCTGGAAACACCATATATTTT.

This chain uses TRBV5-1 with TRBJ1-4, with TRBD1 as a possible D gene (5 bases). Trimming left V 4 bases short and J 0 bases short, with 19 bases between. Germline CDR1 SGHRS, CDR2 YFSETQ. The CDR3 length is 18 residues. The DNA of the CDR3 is TGCGCCAGCAGCCCCACCACGACAGCAGTGGCAACTAATGAAAAACTGTTTTTT. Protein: CASSPTTTAVATNEKLFF. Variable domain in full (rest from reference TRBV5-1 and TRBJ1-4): KAGVTQTPRYLIKTRGQQVTLSCSPISGHRSVSWYQQTPGQGLQFLFEYFSETQRNKGNFPGRFSGRQFSNSRSEMNVSTLELGDSALYLCASSPTTTAVATNEKLFFGSGTQLSVL.

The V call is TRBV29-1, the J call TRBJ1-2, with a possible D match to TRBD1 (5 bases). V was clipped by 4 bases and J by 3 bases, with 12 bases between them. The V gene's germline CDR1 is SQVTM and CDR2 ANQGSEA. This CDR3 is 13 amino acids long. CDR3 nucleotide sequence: TGCAGCGTTGTTGACAGCTCTTACTATGGCTACACCTTC. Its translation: CSVVDSSYYGYTF. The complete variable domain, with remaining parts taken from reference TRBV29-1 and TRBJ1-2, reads SAVISQKPSRDICQRGTSLTIQCQVDSQVTMMFWYRQQPGQSLTLIATANQGSEATYESGFVIDKFPISRPNLTFSTLTVSNMSPEDSSIYLCSVVDSSYYGYTFGSGTRLTVV.

The chain's CDR3 is CASSPGTEAARGQFF. CDR3 DNA sequence: TGTGCCAGTAGCCCCGGGACAGAAGCGGCCAGAGGGCAGTTCTTC. This chain links TRBV19 with TRBJ2-1, with 7 positions matching TRBD1. Germline trimming cut 6 bases from V and 12 bases from J; bases unmatched to any gene: 17. The germline V gene has CDR1 LNHDA and CDR2 SQIVND (reference sequence). The CDR3 contains 15 residues.

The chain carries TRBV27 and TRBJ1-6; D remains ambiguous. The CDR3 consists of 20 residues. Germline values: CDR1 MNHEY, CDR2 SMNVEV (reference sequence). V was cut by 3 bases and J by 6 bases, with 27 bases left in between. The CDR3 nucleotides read TGTGCCAGCAGTTTGAAGGCAACCCCGTGGGAGTGGTCCCCTAATTCACCCCTCCACTTT. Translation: CASSLKATPWEWSPNSPLHF.

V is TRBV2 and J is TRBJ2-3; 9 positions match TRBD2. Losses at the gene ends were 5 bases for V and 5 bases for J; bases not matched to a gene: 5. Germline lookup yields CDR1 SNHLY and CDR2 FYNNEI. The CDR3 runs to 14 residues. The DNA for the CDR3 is TGTGCCAGCAGTTTTTTAGCGGGAGAAGATACGCAGTATTTT. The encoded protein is CASSFLAGEDTQYF.

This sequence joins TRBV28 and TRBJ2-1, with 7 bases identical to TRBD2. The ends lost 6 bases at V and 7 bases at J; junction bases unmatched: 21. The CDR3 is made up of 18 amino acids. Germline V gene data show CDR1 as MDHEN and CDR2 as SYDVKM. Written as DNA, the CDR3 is TGTGCCAGCAGACCCCTGACTGGCGGGAGTAATGGGAAGAATGAGCAGTTCTTC. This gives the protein CASRPLTGGSNGKNEQFF.